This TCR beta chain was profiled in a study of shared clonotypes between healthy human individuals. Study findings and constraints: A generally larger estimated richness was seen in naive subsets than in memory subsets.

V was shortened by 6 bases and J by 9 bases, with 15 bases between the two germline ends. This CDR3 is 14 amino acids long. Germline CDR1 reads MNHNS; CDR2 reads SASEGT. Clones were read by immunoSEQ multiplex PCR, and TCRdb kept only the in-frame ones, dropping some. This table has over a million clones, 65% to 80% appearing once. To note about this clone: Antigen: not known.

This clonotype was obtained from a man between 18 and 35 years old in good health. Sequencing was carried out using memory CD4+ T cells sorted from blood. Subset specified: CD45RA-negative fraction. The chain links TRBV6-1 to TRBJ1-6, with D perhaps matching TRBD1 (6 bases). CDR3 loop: CASRVPGQSSPLHF. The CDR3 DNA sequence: TGTGCCAGCAGAGTGCCCGGACAGAGTTCACCCCTCCACTTT.